The clone carrying this T cell receptor beta chain was seen ten or more times. The antigen is undetermined. cDNA synthesis used the whole RNA isolate, giving expressed TCRB sequences. Generated by immunoSEQ multiplex PCR, the TCRdb table keeps only in-frame clones and is missing some. The sample has about 210,000 clones; about 11% are singletons. The entry originates in a study of beta chain features in type 1 diabetes. Turning to the study itself: What patients shared with healthy donors was a similar profile of age, gender and cell yields. Study-level findings and limits: In patients and controls equally, PCR might favor templates that are shorter. VDJ junctions from type 1 diabetes patients carried fewer insertions and larger deletions.

Stem cell-like memory, regulatory, central memory and naive CD4+ cells were sorted via CD45RO/CCR7/CD25/CD127/CD95/CD27. The junction had 4 bases not matched to a gene; V was cut back by 2 bases and J by 10 bases. The germline V gene encodes CDR1 SGHVS and CDR2 FQNEAQ. CDR3 length equals 13 residues. The V gene is TRBV7-8, the J gene TRBJ2-1; TRBD2 aligns across 8 bases. The origin of this receptor is a man aged 18-30 years in good health. Material for sequencing was central memory CD4+ T cells from blood. CDR3 DNA sequence: TGTGCCAGCAGCTTAACTACTAGCGGAGAGCAGTTCTTC. This encodes CASSLTTSGEQFF.